These 12 T cell receptor beta chains share one sample of origin, sequenced in a study of blood T cell repertoires in COVID-19 (dated by TCRdb to the early 2020s). To prepare the library, the immunoSEQ multiplex PCR assay was applied. The table was pulled from immuneACCESS by TCRdb, which kept in-frame rearrangements only. Such tables lose some clones; where checked, under half of the loss comes from unresolved V genes, and the rest has no known cause. The sample data list a few hundred thousand clones, and over 75% of these were observed just once. The top ten clones comprise roughly 4.5% of the sample. What was sequenced was peripheral blood. These receptors originate from a man aged 45-60 years with acute or convalescent COVID-19.

On this clone itself: The identical CDR3 is also encoded by other nucleotide sequences in the sample. The chain carries TRBV2 and TRBJ1-1; a possible D gene is TRBD1 (5 bases). The CDR3 covers 13 residues. CDR1 SNHLY and CDR2 FYNNEI come from the germline V gene. The V gene lost 3 bases and the J gene lost 1 base, with 6 bases spanning the gap. For the CDR3, the DNA is TGTGCCAGCAGTGAGCAGGGGAACACTGAAGCTTTCTTT. Residues: CASSEQGNTEAFF.

The V gene is TRBV7-2, the J gene TRBJ1-1; possibly TRBD1 for D (5 bases). With 5 bases removed from V and 6 bases from J, the gap between germline ends came to 16 bases. The CDR3 loop spans 14 amino acids. Germline V gives CDR1 SGHTA, CDR2 FQGNSA. CDR3 loop: CASSPHQGAPEAFF. Here the CDR3 DNA reads TGTGCCAGCAGCCCCCACCAGGGTGCCCCTGAAGCTTTCTTT. The full variable domain, in which reference TRBV7-2 and TRBJ1-1 provide the parts outside the CDR3, is GAGVSQSPSNKVTEKGKDVELRCDPISGHTALYWYRQSLGQGLEFLIYFQGNSAPDKSGLPSDRFSAERTGGSVSTLTIQRTQQEDSAVYLCASSPHQGAPEAFFGQGTRLTVV.

The chain combines TRBV18 with TRBJ1-2; D unresolved. The germline V and J ends were trimmed by 3 bases and 2 bases, with 19 bases remaining between them. CDR1 is KGHSH, CDR2 LQKENI, per germline. The CDR3 is made up of 17 amino acids. In DNA form, the CDR3 reads TGTGCCAGCTCACCGGGTTTTGCGTCGGGAGCGAACTATGGCTACACCTTC. It codes for CASSPGFASGANYGYTF.

This chain links TRBV12-3 or TRBV12-4 with TRBJ1-4, with 7 bases that match TRBD1. The CDR3 contains 13 residues. V shed 3 bases and J 8 bases; nucleotides not matched to a gene: 3. CDR3 sequence: CASSLRGGEKLFF. As DNA, the CDR3 is TGTGCCAGCAGTTTGAGAGGGGGCGAAAAACTGTTTTTT.

This rearrangement joins TRBV19 to TRBJ2-3; 9 nucleotides match TRBD1. The germline V gene encodes CDR1 LNHDA and CDR2 SQIVND (reference sequence). The length of the CDR3 is 19 residues. The junction had 17 bases not matched to a gene; V was cut back by 5 bases and J by 2 bases. CDR3 in amino acids: CASSSPGQGLRRPTDTQYF. The CDR3 nucleotides are TGTGCCAGTAGTTCGCCGGGACAGGGATTGAGGAGGCCCACAGATACGCAGTATTTT. Based on the CDR3 plus reference TRBV19 and TRBJ2-3, the full variable domain is DGGITQSPKYLFRKEGQNVTLSCEQNLNHDAMYWYRQDPGQGLRLIYYSQIVNDFQKGDIAEGYSVSREKKESFPLTVTSAQKNPTAFYLCASSSPGQGLRRPTDTQYFGPGTRLTVL.

The V gene is TRBV9, the J gene TRBJ2-2; the match to TRBD1 covers 8 bases. Germline V lookup: CDR1 SGDLS, CDR2 YYNGEE. The J segment lost 1 base and the V segment lost 4 bases, leaving 3 bases of the junction unmatched. The CDR3 is made up of 15 amino acids. This CDR3 reads CASSQGAVNTGELFF. The CDR3, as DNA: TGTGCCAGCAGCCAGGGGGCTGTGAACACCGGGGAGCTGTTTTTT. The full variable domain, in which reference TRBV9 and TRBJ2-2 provide the parts outside the CDR3, is DSGVTQTPKHLITATGQRVTLRCSPRSGDLSVYWYQQSLDQGLQFLIQYYNGEERAKGNILERFSAQQFPDLHSELNLSSLELGDSALYFCASSQGAVNTGELFFGEGSRLTVL.

The chain is built from TRBV2 and TRBJ1-5; 9 nucleotides agree with TRBD1. The CDR3 is 15 residues long. CDR1 SNHLY and CDR2 FYNNEI come from the germline V gene. V shed 8 bases and J 3 bases; nucleotides not matched to a gene: 8. The CDR3 DNA reads as TGTGCCAGCGTCCGCGGGACAGGGTCCAATCAGCCCCAGCATTTT. Its translation is CASVRGTGSNQPQHF.

Only one count was recorded for this clone. The CDR3 DNA is TGTGCCAGCTCACCAAGGTCCGAGGGCTCACCCCTCCACTTT. Its translation: CASSPRSEGSPLHF. The chain recombines TRBV18 with TRBJ1-6; D uncertain. Germline V gene lookup returns CDR1 KGHSH and CDR2 LQKENI. There are 14 residues in the CDR3. V lost 2 bases to trimming and J lost 10 bases, with 12 bases between them. The whole variable domain, filled in from reference TRBV18 and TRBJ1-6, reads NAGVMQNPRHLVRRRGQEARLRCSPMKGHSHVYWYRQLPEEGLKFMVYLQKENIIDESGMPKERFSAEFPKEGPSILRIQQVVRGDSAAYFCASSPRSEGSPLHFGNGTRLTVT.

This chain uses TRBV19 with TRBJ1-5; D unclear. Trimming shortened V by 1 base and J by 9 bases, and 16 bases separated the two germline ends. This CDR3 is built from 15 residues. From germline, CDR1 is LNHDA and CDR2 SQIVND (reference sequence). CDR3 coding DNA: TGTGCCAGTAGTATAGGGGCCCAAGCCTTGGTGCCCCAGCATTTT. This gives the protein CASSIGAQALVPQHF.

The chain has TRBV3-1 (or the pseudogene TRBV3-2) and TRBJ1-5; D is uncertain. The CDR3 spans 14 residues. V lost 3 bases, J lost 0 bases, and 6 bases lay in between. Germline CDR1 and CDR2: LGHDT and YNNKEL (reference sequence). This chain's CDR3 is CASSQQLSNQPQHF. CDR3 nucleotides: TGTGCCAGCAGCCAGCAACTTAGCAATCAGCCCCAGCATTTT.

The chain carries TRBV27 and TRBJ1-1, with 9 bases matching TRBD1. V lost 2 bases, J lost 11 bases, and 6 bases stayed unmatched. The CDR3 length is 13 residues. Looked up from germline, CDR1 is MNHEY and CDR2 is SMNVEV (reference sequence). The CDR3 sequence: CASSLNRGLEAFF. The CDR3 DNA sequence: TGTGCCAGCAGTTTAAACAGGGGGCTTGAGGCTTTCTTT.

The rearrangement uses TRBV27 and TRBJ1-1, with 8 positions matching TRBD1. There are 14 residues in the CDR3. CDR1 is MNHEY and CDR2 is SMNVEV in the germline V gene (reference sequence). With 7 bases clipped from V and 1 base from J, the junction kept 5 bases outside the gene matches. The CDR3 loop is CASNKDRANTEAFF. The CDR3 DNA reads as TGTGCCAGCAACAAGGACAGGGCGAACACTGAAGCTTTCTTT.